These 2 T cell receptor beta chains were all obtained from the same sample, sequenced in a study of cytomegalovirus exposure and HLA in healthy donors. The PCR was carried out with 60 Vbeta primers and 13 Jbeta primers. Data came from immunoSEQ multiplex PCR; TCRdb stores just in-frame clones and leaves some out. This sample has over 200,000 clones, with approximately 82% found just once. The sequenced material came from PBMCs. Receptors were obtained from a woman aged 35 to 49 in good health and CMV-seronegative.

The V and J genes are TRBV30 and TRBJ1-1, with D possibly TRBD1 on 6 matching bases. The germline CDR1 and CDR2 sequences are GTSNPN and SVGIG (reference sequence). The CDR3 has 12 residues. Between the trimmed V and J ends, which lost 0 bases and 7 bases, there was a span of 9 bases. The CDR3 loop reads CAWSVGGIEAFF. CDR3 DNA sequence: TGTGCCTGGAGTGTAGGGGGTATTGAAGCTTTCTTT. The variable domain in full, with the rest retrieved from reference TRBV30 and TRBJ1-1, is SQTIHQWPATLVQPVGSPLSLECTVEGTSNPNLYWYRQAAGRGLQLLFYSVGIGQISSEVPQNLSASRPQDRQFILSSKKLLLSDSGFYLCAWSVGGIEAFFGQGTRLTVV.

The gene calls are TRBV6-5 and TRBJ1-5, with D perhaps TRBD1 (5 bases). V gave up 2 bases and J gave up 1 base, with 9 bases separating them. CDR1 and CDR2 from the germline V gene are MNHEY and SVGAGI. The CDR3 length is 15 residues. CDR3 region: CASSYDSQSNQPQHF. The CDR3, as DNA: TGTGCCAGCAGTTACGACAGCCAGAGCAATCAGCCCCAGCATTTT.